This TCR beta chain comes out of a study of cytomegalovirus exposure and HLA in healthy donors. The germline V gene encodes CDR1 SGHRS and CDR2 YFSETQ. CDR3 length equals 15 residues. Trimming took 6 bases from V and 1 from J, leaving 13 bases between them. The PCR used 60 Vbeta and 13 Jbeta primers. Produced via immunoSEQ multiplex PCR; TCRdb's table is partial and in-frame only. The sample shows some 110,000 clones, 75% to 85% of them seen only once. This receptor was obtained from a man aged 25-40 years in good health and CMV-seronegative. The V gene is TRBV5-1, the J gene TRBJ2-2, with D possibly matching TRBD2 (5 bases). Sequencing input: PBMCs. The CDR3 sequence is CASKGTSENTGELFF. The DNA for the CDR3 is TGCGCCAGCAAGGGTACTAGTGAGAACACCGGGGAGCTGTTTTTT.